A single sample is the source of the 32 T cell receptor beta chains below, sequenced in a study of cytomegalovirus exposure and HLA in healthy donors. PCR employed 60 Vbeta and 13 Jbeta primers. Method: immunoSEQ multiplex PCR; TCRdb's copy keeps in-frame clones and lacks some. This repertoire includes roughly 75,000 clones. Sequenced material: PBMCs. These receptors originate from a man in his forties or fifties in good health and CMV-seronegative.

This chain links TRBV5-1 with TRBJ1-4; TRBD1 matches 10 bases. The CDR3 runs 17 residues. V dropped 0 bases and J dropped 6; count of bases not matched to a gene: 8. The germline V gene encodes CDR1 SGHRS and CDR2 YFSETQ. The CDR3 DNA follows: TGCGCCAGCAGCTTGGAATATGGGACAGGGGAGGATGAAAAACTGTTTTTT. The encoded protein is CASSLEYGTGEDEKLFF.

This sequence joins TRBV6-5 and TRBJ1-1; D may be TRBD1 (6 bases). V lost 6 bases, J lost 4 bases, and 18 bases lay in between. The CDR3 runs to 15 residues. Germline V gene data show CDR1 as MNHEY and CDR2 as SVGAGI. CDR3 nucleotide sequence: TGTGCCAGCAGCTCATCCCAAGGGGGGGGCACTGAAGCTTTCTTT. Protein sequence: CASSSSQGGGTEAFF.

As DNA, the CDR3 is TGTGCCAGTAGAGCCGGGATCCCCCGTACAGATACGCAGTATTTT. Protein product: CASRAGIPRTDTQYF. The chain joins TRBV19 to TRBJ2-3, with TRBD2 as a possible D gene (5 bases). Germline V gene lookup returns CDR1 LNHDA and CDR2 SQIVND (reference sequence). Trimming shortened V by 6 bases and J by 3 bases, and 16 bases separated the two germline ends. The CDR3 covers 15 residues.

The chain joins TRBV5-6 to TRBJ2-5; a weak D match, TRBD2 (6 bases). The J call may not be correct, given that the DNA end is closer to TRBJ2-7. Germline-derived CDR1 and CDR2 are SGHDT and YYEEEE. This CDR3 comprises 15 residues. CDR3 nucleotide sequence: TGTGCCAGCAGCCCGGGGTTCGGGAGCTCCTACGAGCAGTACTTC. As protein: CASSPGFGSSYEQYF.

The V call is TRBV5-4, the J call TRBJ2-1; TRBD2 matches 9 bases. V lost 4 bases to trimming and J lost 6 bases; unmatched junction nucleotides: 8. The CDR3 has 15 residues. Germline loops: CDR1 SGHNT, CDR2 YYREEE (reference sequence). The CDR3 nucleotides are TGTGCCAGCAGCGGCGTGGCTAGCGGGATCAATGAGCAGTTCTTC. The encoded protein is CASSGVASGINEQFF.

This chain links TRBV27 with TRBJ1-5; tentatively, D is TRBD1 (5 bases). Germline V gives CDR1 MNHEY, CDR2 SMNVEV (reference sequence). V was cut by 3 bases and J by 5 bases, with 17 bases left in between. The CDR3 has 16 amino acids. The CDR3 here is CASSFTRVMGDQPQHF. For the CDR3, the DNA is TGTGCCAGCAGTTTCACCAGGGTAATGGGCGATCAGCCCCAGCATTTT.

The CDR3 DNA reads as TGTGCCAGCAGCTACGGCAGGGGGAGTGAAAAACTGTTTTTT. As protein: CASSYGRGSEKLFF. The chain couples TRBV7-9 to TRBJ1-4; 7 bases fit TRBD1. This CDR3 is 14 amino acids long. J lost 7 bases, V lost 4 bases, and 6 bases had no gene match. The V gene's germline CDR1 is SEHNR and CDR2 FQNEAQ (reference sequence).

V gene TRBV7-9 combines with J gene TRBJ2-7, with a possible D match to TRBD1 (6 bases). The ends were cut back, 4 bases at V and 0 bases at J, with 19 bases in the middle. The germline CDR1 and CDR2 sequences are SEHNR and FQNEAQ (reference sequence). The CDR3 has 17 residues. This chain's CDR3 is CASSSRKGQERSYEQYF. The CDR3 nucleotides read TGTGCCAGCAGCTCACGTAAGGGACAAGAACGCTCCTACGAGCAGTACTTC.

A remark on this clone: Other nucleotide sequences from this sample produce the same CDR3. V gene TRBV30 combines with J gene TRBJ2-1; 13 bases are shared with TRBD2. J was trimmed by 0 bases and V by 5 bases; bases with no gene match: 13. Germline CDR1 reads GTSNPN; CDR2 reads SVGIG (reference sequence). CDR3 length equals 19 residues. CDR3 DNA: TGTGCCTGGGGCGGGGTGGGACTAGCGGGACTGAGCTCCTACAATGAGCAGTTCTTC. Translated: CAWGGVGLAGLSSYNEQFF.

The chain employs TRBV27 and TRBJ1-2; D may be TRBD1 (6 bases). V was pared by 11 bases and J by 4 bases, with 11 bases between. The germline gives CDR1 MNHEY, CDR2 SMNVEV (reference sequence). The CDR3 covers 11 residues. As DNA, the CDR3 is TGTGCCGTCAGGGGTCCCTATGGCTACACCTTC. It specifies CAVRGPYGYTF.

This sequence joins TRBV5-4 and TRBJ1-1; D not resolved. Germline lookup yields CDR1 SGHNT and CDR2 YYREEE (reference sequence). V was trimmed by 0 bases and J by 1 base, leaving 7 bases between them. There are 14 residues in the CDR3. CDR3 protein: CASSLAAANTEAFF. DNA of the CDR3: TGTGCCAGCAGCTTGGCGGCGGCGAACACTGAAGCTTTCTTT.

In nucleotides, the CDR3 is TGTGCCAGCAGCCCGTCAGCGGGACCCTACGAGCAGTACTTC. It encodes CASSPSAGPYEQYF. The chain employs TRBV5-4 and TRBJ2-7; 7 bases map to TRBD2. V lost 4 bases and J lost 2; bases outside the gene matches: 6. Germline V gives CDR1 SGHNT, CDR2 YYREEE (reference sequence). This CDR3 comprises 14 residues.

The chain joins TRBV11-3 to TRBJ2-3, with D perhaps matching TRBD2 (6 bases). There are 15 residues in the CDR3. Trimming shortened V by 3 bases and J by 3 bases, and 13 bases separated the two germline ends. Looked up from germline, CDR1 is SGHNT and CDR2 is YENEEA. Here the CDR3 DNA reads TGTGCCAGCAGCTTTGGAGGGAGGTTTACAGATACGCAGTATTTT. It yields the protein CASSFGGRFTDTQYF.

In DNA form, the CDR3 reads TGTGCCAGCAGTGAGGGGACAGTCAGCAATCAGCCCCAGCATTTT. Residues: CASSEGTVSNQPQHF. The chain joins TRBV6-1 to TRBJ1-5; 7 positions agree with TRBD1. This CDR3 spans 15 amino acids. Germline V CDR1 and CDR2: MNHNS, SASEGT. V shed 3 bases and J 1 base; nucleotides not matched to a gene: 3.

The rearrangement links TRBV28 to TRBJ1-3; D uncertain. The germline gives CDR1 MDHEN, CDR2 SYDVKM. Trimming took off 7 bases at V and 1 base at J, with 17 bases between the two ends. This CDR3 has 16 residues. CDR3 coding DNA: TGTGCCAGCACCGACACCCCGACGGGGTCTGGAAACACCATATATTTT. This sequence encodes CASTDTPTGSGNTIYF.

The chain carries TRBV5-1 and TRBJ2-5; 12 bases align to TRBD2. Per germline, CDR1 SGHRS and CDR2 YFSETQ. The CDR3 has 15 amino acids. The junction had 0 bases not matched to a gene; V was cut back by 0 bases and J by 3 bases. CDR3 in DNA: TGCGCCAGCAGCTTGGGACTAGCGGGGGAAGAGACCCAGTACTTC. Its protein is CASSLGLAGEETQYF.

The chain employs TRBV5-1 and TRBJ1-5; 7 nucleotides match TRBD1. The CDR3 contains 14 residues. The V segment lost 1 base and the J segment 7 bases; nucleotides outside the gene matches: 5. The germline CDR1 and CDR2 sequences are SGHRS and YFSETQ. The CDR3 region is CASSLTGENQPQHF. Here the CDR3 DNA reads TGCGCCAGCAGCTTGACAGGGGAGAACCAGCCCCAGCATTTT.

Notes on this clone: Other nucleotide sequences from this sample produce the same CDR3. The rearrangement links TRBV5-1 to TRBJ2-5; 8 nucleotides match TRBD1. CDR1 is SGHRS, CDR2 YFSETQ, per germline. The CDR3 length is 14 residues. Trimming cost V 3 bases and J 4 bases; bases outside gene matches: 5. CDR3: CASSSGQGRETQYF. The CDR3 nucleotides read TGCGCCAGCAGCTCCGGACAGGGACGAGAGACCCAGTACTTC.

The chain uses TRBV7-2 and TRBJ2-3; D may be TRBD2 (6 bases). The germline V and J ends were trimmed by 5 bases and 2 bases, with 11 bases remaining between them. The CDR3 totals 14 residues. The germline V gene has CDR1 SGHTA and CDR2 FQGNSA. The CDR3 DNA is TGTGCCAGCAGCCTTGGGGGGATCACAGATACGCAGTATTTT. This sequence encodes CASSLGGITDTQYF.

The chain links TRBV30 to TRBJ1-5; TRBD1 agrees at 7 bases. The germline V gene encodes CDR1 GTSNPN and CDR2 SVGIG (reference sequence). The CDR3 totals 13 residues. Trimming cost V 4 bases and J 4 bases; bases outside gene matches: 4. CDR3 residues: CAWTPGGNQPQHF. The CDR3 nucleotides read TGTGCCTGGACCCCAGGGGGGAATCAGCCCCAGCATTTT.

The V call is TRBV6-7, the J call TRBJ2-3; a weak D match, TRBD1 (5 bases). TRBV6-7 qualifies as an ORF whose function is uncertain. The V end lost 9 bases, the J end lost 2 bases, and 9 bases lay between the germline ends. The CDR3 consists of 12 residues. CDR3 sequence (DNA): TGTGCCAGGGCAGGGATCACAGATACGCAGTATTTT. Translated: CARAGITDTQYF.

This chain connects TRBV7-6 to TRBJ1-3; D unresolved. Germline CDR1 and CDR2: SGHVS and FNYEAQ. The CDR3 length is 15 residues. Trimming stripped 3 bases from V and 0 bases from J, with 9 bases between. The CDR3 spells CASSLGRNSGNTIYF. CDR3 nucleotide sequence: TGTGCCAGCAGCTTGGGCCGAAACTCTGGAAACACCATATATTTT.

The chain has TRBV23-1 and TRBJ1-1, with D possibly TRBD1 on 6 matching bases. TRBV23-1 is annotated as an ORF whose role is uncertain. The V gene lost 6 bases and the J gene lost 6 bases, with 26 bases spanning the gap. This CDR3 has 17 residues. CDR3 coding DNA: TGCGCCAGCAGATCTCCGGTAGGGACACCCCTACGGGCTGAAGCTTTCTTT. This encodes CASRSPVGTPLRAEAFF.

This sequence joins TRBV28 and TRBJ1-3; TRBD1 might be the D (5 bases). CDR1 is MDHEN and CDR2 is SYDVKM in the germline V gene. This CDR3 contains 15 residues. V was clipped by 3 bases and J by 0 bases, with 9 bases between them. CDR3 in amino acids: CASSFGQNSGNTIYF. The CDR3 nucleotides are TGTGCCAGCAGTTTTGGACAAAACTCTGGAAACACCATATATTTT.

CDR3 nucleotide sequence: TGCGCCAGCTCTAGGGAGGATTCAGATACGCAGTATTTT. This sequence encodes CASSREDSDTQYF. The chain is built from TRBV5-1 and TRBJ2-3; tentatively, D is TRBD2 (6 bases). Looked up from germline, CDR1 is SGHRS and CDR2 is YFSETQ. V was trimmed by 7 bases and J by 4 bases, leaving 13 bases between them. The length of the CDR3 is 13 residues.

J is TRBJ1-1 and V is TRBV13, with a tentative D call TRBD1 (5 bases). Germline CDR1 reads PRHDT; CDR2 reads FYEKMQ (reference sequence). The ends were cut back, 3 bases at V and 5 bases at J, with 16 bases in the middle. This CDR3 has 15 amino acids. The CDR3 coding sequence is TGTGCCAGCAGCTTCGGAACACACCACAGGACTGAAGCTTTCTTT. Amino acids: CASSFGTHHRTEAFF.

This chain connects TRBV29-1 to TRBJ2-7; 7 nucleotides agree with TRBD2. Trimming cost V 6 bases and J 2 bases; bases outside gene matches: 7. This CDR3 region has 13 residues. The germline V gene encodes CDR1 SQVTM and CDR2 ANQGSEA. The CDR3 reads CSVGPSGTYEQYF. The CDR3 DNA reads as TGCAGCGTGGGGCCTAGCGGAACCTACGAGCAGTACTTC.

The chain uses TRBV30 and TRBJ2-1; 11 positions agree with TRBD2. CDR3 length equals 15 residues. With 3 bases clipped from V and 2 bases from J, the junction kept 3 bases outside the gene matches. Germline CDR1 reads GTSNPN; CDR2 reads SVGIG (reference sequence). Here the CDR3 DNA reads TGTGCCTGGAGACTAGCGGGGGCCACCTACAATGAGCAGTTCTTC. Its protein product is CAWRLAGATYNEQFF.

CDR3 nucleotide sequence: TGCAGTGCTGAACTAGCGGGGTGGGAGTACTTC. Its protein product is CSAELAGWEYF. The chain combines TRBV20-1 with TRBJ2-4; 10 nucleotides line up with TRBD2. With 5 bases clipped from V and 14 bases from J, the junction kept 6 bases outside the gene matches. Per germline, CDR1 DFQATT and CDR2 SNEGSKA (reference sequence). CDR3 length equals 11 residues.

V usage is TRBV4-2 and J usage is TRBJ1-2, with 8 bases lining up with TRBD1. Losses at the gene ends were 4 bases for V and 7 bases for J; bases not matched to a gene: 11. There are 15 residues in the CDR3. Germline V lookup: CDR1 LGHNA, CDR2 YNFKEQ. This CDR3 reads CASSRQGANGGGYTF. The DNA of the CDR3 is TGTGCCAGCAGCCGCCAGGGGGCGAACGGGGGTGGCTACACCTTC.

The DNA for the CDR3 is TGTGCCTGGAGTTTTGGGGGAGGCCAAGAGACCCAGTACTTC. Its translation: CAWSFGGGQETQYF. The chain carries TRBV30 and TRBJ2-5; D might be TRBD2 (6 bases). CDR3 size: 14 residues. Germline CDR1 is GTSNPN and CDR2 is SVGIG (reference sequence). V was cut by 2 bases and J by 1 base, with 11 bases left in between.

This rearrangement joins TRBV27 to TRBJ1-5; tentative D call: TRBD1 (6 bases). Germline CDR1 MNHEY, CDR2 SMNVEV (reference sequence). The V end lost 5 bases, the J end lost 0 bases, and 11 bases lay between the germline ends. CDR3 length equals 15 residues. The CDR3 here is CASSQGHLSNQPQHF. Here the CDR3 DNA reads TGTGCCAGCAGTCAGGGACATCTTAGCAATCAGCCCCAGCATTTT.